The T cell receptor (beta chain) described here comes from a study of T cells in localized non-small cell lung cancer. Overall study results and limits: Appearances in adjacent lung were noted for a median approximately 58 of the top 100 tumor clones. Clonality peaked in uninvolved adjacent lung rather than tumor.

The data were produced by immunoSEQ multiplex PCR, yet TCRdb's version contains in-frame clones alone and is incomplete. The sample yields some 1,000 clones, about 20% seen once. This CDR3 region has 15 residues. Between the trimmed V and J ends, which lost 3 bases and 0 bases, there was a span of 9 bases. CDR1 is SGHNT, CDR2 YENEEA, per germline. By proportion, this clone is medium-sized. The target antigen is unknown. This receptor was taken from a male donor older than 55 with stage III squamous cell lung carcinoma. The chain recombines TRBV11-3 with TRBJ1-3, with D unresolved. Here the sequenced sample was normal lung tissue next to the tumor, taken before any cancer treatment. The DNA for the CDR3 is TGTGCCAGCAGCTTTCACGCCTACTCTGGAAACACCATATATTTT. Protein: CASSFHAYSGNTIYF.